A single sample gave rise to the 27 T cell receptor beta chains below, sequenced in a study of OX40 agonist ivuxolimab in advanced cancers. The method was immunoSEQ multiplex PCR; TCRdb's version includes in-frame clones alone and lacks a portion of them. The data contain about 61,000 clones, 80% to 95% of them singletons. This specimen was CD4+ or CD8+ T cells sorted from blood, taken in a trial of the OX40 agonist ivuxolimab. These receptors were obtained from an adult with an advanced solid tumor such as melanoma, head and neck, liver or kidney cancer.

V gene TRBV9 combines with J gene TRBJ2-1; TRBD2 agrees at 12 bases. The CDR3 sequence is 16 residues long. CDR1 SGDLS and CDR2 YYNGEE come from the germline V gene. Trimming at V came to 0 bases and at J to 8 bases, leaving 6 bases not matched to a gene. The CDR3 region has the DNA TGTGCCAGCAGCGTAGAGGCTAGCGGGAGGGGGGATGAGCAGTTCTTC. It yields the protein CASSVEASGRGDEQFF.

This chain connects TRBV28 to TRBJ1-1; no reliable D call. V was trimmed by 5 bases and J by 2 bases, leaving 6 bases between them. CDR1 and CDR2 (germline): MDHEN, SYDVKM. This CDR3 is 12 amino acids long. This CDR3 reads CASSPENTEAFF. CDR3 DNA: TGTGCCAGCAGTCCAGAAAACACTGAAGCTTTCTTT. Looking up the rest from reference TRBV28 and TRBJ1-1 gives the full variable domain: DVKVTQSSRYLVKRTGEKVFLECVQDMDHENMFWYRQDPGLGLRLIYFSYDVKMKEKGDIPEGYSVSREKKERFSLILESASTNQTSMYLCASSPENTEAFFGQGTRLTVV.

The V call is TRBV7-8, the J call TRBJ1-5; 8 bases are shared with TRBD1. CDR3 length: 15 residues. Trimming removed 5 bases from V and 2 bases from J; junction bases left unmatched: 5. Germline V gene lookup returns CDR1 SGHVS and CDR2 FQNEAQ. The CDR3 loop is CASSPQGVGNQPQHF. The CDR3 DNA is TGTGCCAGCAGCCCACAGGGGGTGGGCAATCAGCCCCAGCATTTT.

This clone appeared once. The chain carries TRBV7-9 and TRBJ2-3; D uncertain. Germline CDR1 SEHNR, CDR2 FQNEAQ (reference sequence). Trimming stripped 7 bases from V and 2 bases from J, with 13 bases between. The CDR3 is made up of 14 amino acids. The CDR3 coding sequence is TGTGCCAGCAATGACATCTGGGCCACAGATACGCAGTATTTT. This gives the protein CASNDIWATDTQYF.

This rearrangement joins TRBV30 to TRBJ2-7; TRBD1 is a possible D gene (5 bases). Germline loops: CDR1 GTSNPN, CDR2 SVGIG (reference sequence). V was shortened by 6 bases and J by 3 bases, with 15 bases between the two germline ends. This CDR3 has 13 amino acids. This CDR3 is CACSRDSNYEQYF. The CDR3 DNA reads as TGTGCCTGCAGCCGAGACAGTAACTACGAGCAGTACTTC.

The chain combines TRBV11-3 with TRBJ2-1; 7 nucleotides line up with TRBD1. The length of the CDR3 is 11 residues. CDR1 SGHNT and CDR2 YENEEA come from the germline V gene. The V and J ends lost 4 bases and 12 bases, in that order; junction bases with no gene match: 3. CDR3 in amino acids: CASSYRDRQFF. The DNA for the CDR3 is TGTGCCAGCAGCTACCGGGACAGGCAGTTCTTC.

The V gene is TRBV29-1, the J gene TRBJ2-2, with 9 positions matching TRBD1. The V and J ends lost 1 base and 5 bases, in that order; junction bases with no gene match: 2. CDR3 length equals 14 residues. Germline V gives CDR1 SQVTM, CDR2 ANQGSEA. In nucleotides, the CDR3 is TGCAGCGTTGAAGCTGGACAGGGGACCGGGGAGCTGTTTTTT. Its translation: CSVEAGQGTGELFF.

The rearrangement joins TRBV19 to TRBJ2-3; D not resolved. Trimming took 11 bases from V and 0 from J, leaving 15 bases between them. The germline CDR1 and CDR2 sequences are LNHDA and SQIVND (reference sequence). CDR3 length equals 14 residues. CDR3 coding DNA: TGTGCCGCCGGTGGTGGATCTAGCACAGATACGCAGTATTTT. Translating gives CAAGGGSSTDTQYF.

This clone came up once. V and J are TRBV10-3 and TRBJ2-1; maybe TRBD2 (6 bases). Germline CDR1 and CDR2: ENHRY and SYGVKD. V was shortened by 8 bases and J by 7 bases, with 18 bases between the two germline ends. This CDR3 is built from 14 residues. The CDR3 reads CAISGRRESNEQFF. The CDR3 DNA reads TGTGCCATCTCCGGAAGACGGGAGTCGAATGAGCAGTTCTTC.

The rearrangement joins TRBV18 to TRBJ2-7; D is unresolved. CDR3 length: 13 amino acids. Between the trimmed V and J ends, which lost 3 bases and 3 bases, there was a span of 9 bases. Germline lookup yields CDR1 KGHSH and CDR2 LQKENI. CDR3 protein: CASSPDSNYEQYF. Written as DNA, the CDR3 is TGTGCCAGCTCACCGGATAGTAACTACGAGCAGTACTTC. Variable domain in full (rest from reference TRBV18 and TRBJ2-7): NAGVMQNPRHLVRRRGQEARLRCSPMKGHSHVYWYRQLPEEGLKFMVYLQKENIIDESGMPKERFSAEFPKEGPSILRIQQVVRGDSAAYFCASSPDSNYEQYFGPGTRLTVT.

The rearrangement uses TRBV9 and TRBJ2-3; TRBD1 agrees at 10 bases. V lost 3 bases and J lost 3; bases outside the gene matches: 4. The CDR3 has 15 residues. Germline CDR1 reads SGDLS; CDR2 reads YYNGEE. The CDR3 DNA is TGTGCCAGCAGCGACCGGACAGGGGGGACAGATACGCAGTATTTT. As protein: CASSDRTGGTDTQYF.

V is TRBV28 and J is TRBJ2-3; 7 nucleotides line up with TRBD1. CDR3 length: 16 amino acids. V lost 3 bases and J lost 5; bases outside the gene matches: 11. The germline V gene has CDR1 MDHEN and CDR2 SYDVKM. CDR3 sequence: CASSFIQGSGKDTQYF. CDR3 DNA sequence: TGTGCCAGCAGTTTCATACAGGGGAGTGGCAAAGATACGCAGTATTTT.

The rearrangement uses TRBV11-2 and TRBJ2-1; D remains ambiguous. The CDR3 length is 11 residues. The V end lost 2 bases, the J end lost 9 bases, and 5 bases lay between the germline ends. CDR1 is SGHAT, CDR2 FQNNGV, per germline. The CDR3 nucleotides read TGTGCCAGCAGCTTACTGGGTGAGCAGTTCTTC. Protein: CASSLLGEQFF.

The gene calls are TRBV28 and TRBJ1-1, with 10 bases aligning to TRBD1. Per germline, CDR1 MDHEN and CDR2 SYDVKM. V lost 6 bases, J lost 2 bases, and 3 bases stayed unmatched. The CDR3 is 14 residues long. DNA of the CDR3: TGTGCCAGCAGGACAGGGGGCCCTAACACTGAAGCTTTCTTT. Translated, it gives CASRTGGPNTEAFF.

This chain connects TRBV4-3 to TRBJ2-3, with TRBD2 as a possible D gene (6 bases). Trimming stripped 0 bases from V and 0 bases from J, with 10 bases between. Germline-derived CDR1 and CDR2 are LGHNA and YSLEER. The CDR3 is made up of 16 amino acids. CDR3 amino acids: CASSQDGGSSTDTQYF. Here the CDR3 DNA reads TGCGCCAGCAGCCAAGATGGGGGGTCGAGCACAGATACGCAGTATTTT.

In nucleotides, the CDR3 is TGCAGTGCTAGACTGTACAATGAGCAGTTCTTC. Its protein product is CSARLYNEQFF. V is TRBV20-1 and J is TRBJ2-1; D call uncertain. This CDR3 contains 11 residues. Germline CDR1 and CDR2: DFQATT and SNEGSKA (reference sequence). V was clipped by 2 bases and J by 4 bases, with 3 bases between them.

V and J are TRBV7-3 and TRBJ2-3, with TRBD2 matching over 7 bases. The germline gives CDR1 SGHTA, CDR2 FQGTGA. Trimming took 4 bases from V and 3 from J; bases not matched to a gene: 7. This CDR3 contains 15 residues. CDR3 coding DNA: TGTGCCAGCAGCTCTGACGGGAGGATGACAGATACGCAGTATTTT. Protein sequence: CASSSDGRMTDTQYF.

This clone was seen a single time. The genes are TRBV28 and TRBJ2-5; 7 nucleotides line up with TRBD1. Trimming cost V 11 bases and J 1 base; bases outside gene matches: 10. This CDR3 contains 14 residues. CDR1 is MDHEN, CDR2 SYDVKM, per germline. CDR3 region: CAGSSTGTQETQYF. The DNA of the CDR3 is TGTGCCGGAAGTTCGACAGGGACCCAAGAGACCCAGTACTTC.

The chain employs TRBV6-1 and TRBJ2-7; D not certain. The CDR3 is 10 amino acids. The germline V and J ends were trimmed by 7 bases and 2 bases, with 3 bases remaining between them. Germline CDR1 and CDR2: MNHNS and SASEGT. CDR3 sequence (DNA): TGTGCCAGCATGGCCTACGAGCAGTACTTC. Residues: CASMAYEQYF.

CDR3 region: CASSLVGIWDEQFF. In nucleotides, the CDR3 is TGTGCCAGCAGCTTAGTCGGAATTTGGGATGAGCAGTTCTTC. The V and J genes are TRBV7-6 and TRBJ2-1; D gene uncertain. The V and J ends lost 1 base and 8 bases respectively, with 12 bases between them. In germline, CDR1 is SGHVS, CDR2 FNYEAQ. This CDR3 comprises 14 residues.

The DNA of the CDR3 is TGTGCCAGCAGTGTGGGCAGGGCAACTGAAGCTTTCTTT. This translates into CASSVGRATEAFF. The V and J genes are TRBV2 and TRBJ1-1; D might be TRBD1 (5 bases). V dropped 4 bases and J dropped 5 bases, with 11 bases sitting between them. Germline V gene sequence: CDR1 SNHLY, CDR2 FYNNEI. This CDR3 is built from 13 residues.

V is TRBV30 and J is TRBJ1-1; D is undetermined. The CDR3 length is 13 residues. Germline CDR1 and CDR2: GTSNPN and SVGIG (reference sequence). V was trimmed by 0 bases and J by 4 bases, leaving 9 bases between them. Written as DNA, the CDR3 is TGTGCCTGGAGTGTTCTGCCGGGCACTGAAGCTTTCTTT. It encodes CAWSVLPGTEAFF.

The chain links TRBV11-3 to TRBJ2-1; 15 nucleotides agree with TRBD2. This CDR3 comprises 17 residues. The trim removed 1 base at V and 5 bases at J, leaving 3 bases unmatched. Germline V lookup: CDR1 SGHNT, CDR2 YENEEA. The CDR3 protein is CASSLVGLAGGDNEQFF. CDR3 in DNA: TGTGCCAGCAGCTTAGTCGGACTAGCGGGAGGGGACAATGAGCAGTTCTTC.

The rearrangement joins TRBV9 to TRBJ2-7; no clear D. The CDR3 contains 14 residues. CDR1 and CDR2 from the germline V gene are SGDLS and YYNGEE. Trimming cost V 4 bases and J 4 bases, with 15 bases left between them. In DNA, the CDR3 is TGTGCCAGCAGCTATTCTAGATCGACTTACGAGCAGTACTTC. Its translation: CASSYSRSTYEQYF.

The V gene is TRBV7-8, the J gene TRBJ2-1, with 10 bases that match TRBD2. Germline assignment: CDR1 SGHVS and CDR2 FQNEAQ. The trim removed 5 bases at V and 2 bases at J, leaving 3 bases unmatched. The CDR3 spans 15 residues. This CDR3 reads CASSHSGGTYNEQFF. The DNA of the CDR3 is TGTGCCAGCAGCCATAGCGGGGGGACCTACAATGAGCAGTTCTTC.

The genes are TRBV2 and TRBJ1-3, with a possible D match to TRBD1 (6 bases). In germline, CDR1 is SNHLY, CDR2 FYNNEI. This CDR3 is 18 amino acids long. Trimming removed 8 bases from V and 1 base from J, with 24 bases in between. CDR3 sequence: CASFKADFLGTSGNTIYF. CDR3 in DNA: TGTGCCAGCTTCAAGGCGGACTTTCTGGGGACATCTGGAAACACCATATATTTT. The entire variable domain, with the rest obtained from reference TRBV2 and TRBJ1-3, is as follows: EPEVTQTPSHQVTQMGQEVILRCVPISNHLYFYWYRQILGQKVEFLVSFYNNEISEKSEIFDDQFSVERPDGSNFTLKIRSTKLEDSAMYFCASFKADFLGTSGNTIYFGEGSWLTVV.

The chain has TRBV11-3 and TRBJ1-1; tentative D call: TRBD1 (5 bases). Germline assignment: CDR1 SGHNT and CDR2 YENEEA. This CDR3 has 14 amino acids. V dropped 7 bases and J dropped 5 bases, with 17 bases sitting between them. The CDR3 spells CASNPVQGGTEAFF. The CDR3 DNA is TGTGCCAGCAATCCTGTCCAGGGAGGGACTGAAGCTTTCTTT.